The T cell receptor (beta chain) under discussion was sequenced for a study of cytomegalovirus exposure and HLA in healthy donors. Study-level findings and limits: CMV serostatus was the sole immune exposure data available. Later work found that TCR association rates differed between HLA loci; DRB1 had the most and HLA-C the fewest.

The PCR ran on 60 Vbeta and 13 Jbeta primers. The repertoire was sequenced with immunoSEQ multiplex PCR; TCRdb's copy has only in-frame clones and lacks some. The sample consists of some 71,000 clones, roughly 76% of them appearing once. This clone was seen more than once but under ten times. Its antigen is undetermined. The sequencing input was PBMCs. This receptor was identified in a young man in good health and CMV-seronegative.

The CDR3, as DNA: TGCAGCGTGGTCGGGGGGGCGGCTAACGAGCAGTACTTC. Its protein product is CSVVGGAANEQYF. J is TRBJ2-7 and V is TRBV29-1; TRBD2 agrees at 8 bases. V gave up 6 bases and J gave up 5 bases; unmatched junction bases: 9. Germline V gene data show CDR1 as SQVTM and CDR2 as ANQGSEA. This CDR3 region has 13 residues.